A selection of T cell receptor beta chains follows, all from one sample in a study of blood T cell repertoires in COVID-19. Clones were read by immunoSEQ multiplex PCR, and TCRdb kept only the in-frame ones, dropping some. The table lists about 250,000 clones, roughly 88% of them singletons, with 5.5% to 6% in the top ten. Sequenced sample: peripheral blood. These receptors were obtained from an elderly woman with COVID-19, enrolled during active disease. Both conserved end residues are part of each CDR3. The order of the fields is CDR3 DNA, CDR3 protein, clone size, D gene, J gene, CDR3 length, V gene. D genes are given only for firm matches. Size values are once, few and many counts, or a class for expanded clones, and some rows have none.

CDR3 DNA: TGTGCCAGTAGTGGACTTGCAAGAGAGACCCAGTACTTC; CDR3 protein: CASSGLARETQYF; clone size: NA; D gene: NA; J gene: TRBJ2-5; CDR3 length: 13; V gene: TRBV19
CDR3 DNA: TGTGCCAGCAGTAAAAGGGGGCCGGACTATGGCTACACCTTC; CDR3 protein: CASSKRGPDYGYTF; clone size: NA; D gene: TRBD1; J gene: TRBJ1-2; CDR3 length: 14; V gene: TRBV3-1/TRBV3-2
CDR3 DNA: TGCGCCAGCAGCCAAGATATAGGGCAGGGCGGGCAGTTCTTC; CDR3 protein: CASSQDIGQGGQFF; clone size: NA; D gene: NA; J gene: TRBJ2-1; CDR3 length: 14; V gene: TRBV4-3
CDR3 DNA: TGTGCCAGCAGCGTAGGACAGGCCAACTATGGCTACACCTTC; CDR3 protein: CASSVGQANYGYTF; clone size: few; D gene: NA; J gene: TRBJ1-2; CDR3 length: 14; V gene: TRBV9
CDR3 DNA: TGTGCCAGCAGTTACGGACCCAACGCGCGGGAGGGCTACACCTTC; CDR3 protein: CASSYGPNAREGYTF; clone size: NA; D gene: NA; J gene: TRBJ1-2; CDR3 length: 15; V gene: TRBV6-5
CDR3 DNA: TGTGCCAGCGCCCACCAGGAGGGGGGGGAGGAGTTCTTC; CDR3 protein: CASAHQEGGEEFF; clone size: NA; D gene: NA; J gene: TRBJ2-1; CDR3 length: 13; V gene: TRBV2
CDR3 DNA: TGTGCCAGTAGTAGAGGAGACAGGGCTAACATTCAGTACTTC; CDR3 protein: CASSRGDRANIQYF; clone size: NA; D gene: TRBD1; J gene: TRBJ2-4; CDR3 length: 14; V gene: TRBV19
CDR3 DNA: TGTGCCAGTACTGGGGGGCAGGGGGCCTTTATGAGGGAGCTGTTTTTT; CDR3 protein: CASTGGQGAFMRELFF; clone size: NA; D gene: TRBD1; J gene: TRBJ2-2; CDR3 length: 16; V gene: TRBV19
CDR3 DNA: TGTGCCAGTAGTGCTCCGGGACAGGGGGCGACTGAAGCTTTCTTT; CDR3 protein: CASSAPGQGATEAFF; clone size: NA; D gene: TRBD1; J gene: TRBJ1-1; CDR3 length: 15; V gene: TRBV19
CDR3 DNA: TGTGCCACCAGTGAGCTTACCGGGACAGGGTACTATGGCTACACCTTC; CDR3 protein: CATSELTGTGYYGYTF; clone size: NA; D gene: TRBD1; J gene: TRBJ1-2; CDR3 length: 16; V gene: TRBV24-1
CDR3 DNA: TGTGCCAGCAGCTTAGCTGGTAGCGGGGGGGCCTACAATGAGCAGTTCTTC; CDR3 protein: CASSLAGSGGAYNEQFF; clone size: NA; D gene: TRBD2; J gene: TRBJ2-1; CDR3 length: 17; V gene: TRBV7-2
CDR3 DNA: TGTGCCAGCAGCTTCGACACAAGCTCCTACAATGAGCAGTTCTTC; CDR3 protein: CASSFDTSSYNEQFF; clone size: NA; D gene: NA; J gene: TRBJ2-1; CDR3 length: 15; V gene: TRBV7-9
CDR3 DNA: TGTGCCAGCAGTAAGGACAGGGGTGGCTCCTACGAGCAGTACTTC; CDR3 protein: CASSKDRGGSYEQYF; clone size: NA; D gene: TRBD1; J gene: TRBJ2-7; CDR3 length: 15; V gene: TRBV6-5
CDR3 DNA: TGTGCCAGCAGTCGCTACAGGGGTAGGGAGACCCAGTACTTC; CDR3 protein: CASSRYRGRETQYF; clone size: NA; D gene: TRBD1; J gene: TRBJ2-5; CDR3 length: 14; V gene: TRBV6-5
CDR3 DNA: TGTGCCAGCAGCCACGGGGGGTCCCAGGTAGCTTTCTTT; CDR3 protein: CASSHGGSQVAFF; clone size: NA; D gene: NA; J gene: TRBJ1-1; CDR3 length: 13; V gene: TRBV28
CDR3 DNA: TGCAGTGCGCAGACAGGGGATGAATTCTTT; CDR3 protein: CSAQTGDEFF; clone size: NA; D gene: TRBD1; J gene: TRBJ1-1; CDR3 length: 10; V gene: TRBV20-1
CDR3 DNA: TGTGCCAACAAAACCGACAGGCAAAAAGATGAAAAACTGTTTTTT; CDR3 protein: CANKTDRQKDEKLFF; clone size: NA; D gene: NA; J gene: TRBJ1-4; CDR3 length: 15; V gene: TRBV19
CDR3 DNA: TGTGCCAGCAGCTTCATGCCGGTCCCTTTCGATGAGCAGTTCTTC; CDR3 protein: CASSFMPVPFDEQFF; clone size: NA; D gene: NA; J gene: TRBJ2-1; CDR3 length: 15; V gene: TRBV7-2
CDR3 DNA: TGCGCCAGCCGTAGCGGGGGGGCTTCTAGCACAGATACGCAGTATTTT; CDR3 protein: CASRSGGASSTDTQYF; clone size: once; D gene: TRBD2; J gene: TRBJ2-3; CDR3 length: 16; V gene: TRBV5-1
CDR3 DNA: TGTGCCAGTTATCGGGGTCCTCTAGGGAACACTGAAGCTTTCTTT; CDR3 protein: CASYRGPLGNTEAFF; clone size: once; D gene: NA; J gene: TRBJ1-1; CDR3 length: 15; V gene: TRBV19
CDR3 DNA: TGTGCCTGGAGTGTGGAGGGACGGGAGCAGTACTTC; CDR3 protein: CAWSVEGREQYF; clone size: NA; D gene: NA; J gene: TRBJ2-7; CDR3 length: 12; V gene: TRBV30
CDR3 DNA: TGTGCCAGCTTTGGAGGAACTAATGAAAAACTGTTTTTT; CDR3 protein: CASFGGTNEKLFF; clone size: NA; D gene: NA; J gene: TRBJ1-4; CDR3 length: 13; V gene: TRBV28
CDR3 DNA: TGTGCCAGCAGCCAATCCCAGGGAACCACTGAAGCTTTCTTT; CDR3 protein: CASSQSQGTTEAFF; clone size: once; D gene: NA; J gene: TRBJ1-1; CDR3 length: 14; V gene: TRBV3-1/TRBV3-2
CDR3 DNA: TGTGCCAGTAGCCGTGCCGGGACAGCCTATTCTGGAAACACCATATATTTT; CDR3 protein: CASSRAGTAYSGNTIYF; clone size: NA; D gene: TRBD1; J gene: TRBJ1-3; CDR3 length: 17; V gene: TRBV19
CDR3 DNA: TGTGCCAGCACGGAGTGGCGGGCCTACGAGCAGTACTTC; CDR3 protein: CASTEWRAYEQYF; clone size: NA; D gene: NA; J gene: TRBJ2-7; CDR3 length: 13; V gene: TRBV6-5
CDR3 DNA: TGTGCCAGCAGCTTAGCCGGGGGCTCTGGAAACACCATATATTTT; CDR3 protein: CASSLAGGSGNTIYF; clone size: few; D gene: NA; J gene: TRBJ1-3; CDR3 length: 15; V gene: TRBV7-6
CDR3 DNA: TGTGCCAGCAGTTTAAGACAGGGTAGCAATCAGCCCCAGCATTTT; CDR3 protein: CASSLRQGSNQPQHF; clone size: NA; D gene: TRBD1; J gene: TRBJ1-5; CDR3 length: 15; V gene: TRBV27
CDR3 DNA: TGTGCCAGCAGTTACCGACAGGGCAATCAGCCCCAGCATTTT; CDR3 protein: CASSYRQGNQPQHF; clone size: NA; D gene: NA; J gene: TRBJ1-5; CDR3 length: 14; V gene: TRBV2
CDR3 DNA: TGTGCCACTAGTCGAGGGGGATTAGGTGAAAAACTGTTTTTT; CDR3 protein: CATSRGGLGEKLFF; clone size: once; D gene: NA; J gene: TRBJ1-4; CDR3 length: 14; V gene: TRBV28
CDR3 DNA: TGTGCCAGCAGCCCCGACGGGGGGGGCGTTGAGACCCAGTACTTC; CDR3 protein: CASSPDGGGVETQYF; clone size: NA; D gene: TRBD2; J gene: TRBJ2-5; CDR3 length: 15; V gene: TRBV3-1/TRBV3-2
CDR3 DNA: TGTGCCAGCAGTGTAGTCCGGGGGATAGGTGAGCAGTTCTTC; CDR3 protein: CASSVVRGIGEQFF; clone size: NA; D gene: NA; J gene: TRBJ2-1; CDR3 length: 14; V gene: TRBV2
CDR3 DNA: TGCAGCGTTGAAGCCAGCCCCGGAGGGACTGAAGCTTTCTTT; CDR3 protein: CSVEASPGGTEAFF; clone size: NA; D gene: NA; J gene: TRBJ1-1; CDR3 length: 14; V gene: TRBV29-1
CDR3 DNA: TGCAGCGTTGGACAGGGGGCTACAGATACGCAGTATTTT; CDR3 protein: CSVGQGATDTQYF; clone size: NA; D gene: TRBD1; J gene: TRBJ2-3; CDR3 length: 13; V gene: TRBV29-1
CDR3 DNA: TGTGCCAGCAGCTTAGCGATAGCGGGGGGGCTGGAGACCCAGTACTTC; CDR3 protein: CASSLAIAGGLETQYF; clone size: NA; D gene: TRBD2; J gene: TRBJ2-5; CDR3 length: 16; V gene: TRBV3-1/TRBV3-2
CDR3 DNA: TGTGCCAGCAGGGACAGGGTGGGTTCACCCCTCCACTTT; CDR3 protein: CASRDRVGSPLHF; clone size: NA; D gene: TRBD1; J gene: TRBJ1-6; CDR3 length: 13; V gene: TRBV6-5
CDR3 DNA: TGTGCCAGCAGCCCAAGACAGGGGGCTGGCTACACCTTC; CDR3 protein: CASSPRQGAGYTF; clone size: NA; D gene: TRBD1; J gene: TRBJ1-2; CDR3 length: 13; V gene: TRBV11-2
CDR3 DNA: TGTGCTTCCGGGACAGGGCTTTCCAATGAGCAGTTCTTC; CDR3 protein: CASGTGLSNEQFF; clone size: NA; D gene: TRBD1; J gene: TRBJ2-1; CDR3 length: 13; V gene: TRBV7-2
CDR3 DNA: TGTGCCAGCAGTGAATCAGGGGTTACTGAAGCTTTCTTT; CDR3 protein: CASSESGVTEAFF; clone size: NA; D gene: NA; J gene: TRBJ1-1; CDR3 length: 13; V gene: TRBV25-1
CDR3 DNA: TGTGCCAGCAGCCCTGCAGGGGCTGATAATTCACCCCTCCACTTT; CDR3 protein: CASSPAGADNSPLHF; clone size: few; D gene: NA; J gene: TRBJ1-6; CDR3 length: 15; V gene: TRBV3-1/TRBV3-2
CDR3 DNA: TGTGCCAGCACCCCAGGGGCAACTAACTATGGCTACACCTTC; CDR3 protein: CASTPGATNYGYTF; clone size: few; D gene: NA; J gene: TRBJ1-2; CDR3 length: 14; V gene: TRBV6-2/TRBV6-3
CDR3 DNA: TGCGCCAGCAGCTTATCCAGGGGGTTCTACGAGCAGTACTTC; CDR3 protein: CASSLSRGFYEQYF; clone size: NA; D gene: TRBD1; J gene: TRBJ2-7; CDR3 length: 14; V gene: TRBV5-1
CDR3 DNA: TGTGCCAGCAGTTTACCAGGGGGCGCATCTGGGGCCAACGTCCTGACTTTC; CDR3 protein: CASSLPGGASGANVLTF; clone size: once; D gene: TRBD1; J gene: TRBJ2-6; CDR3 length: 17; V gene: TRBV28
CDR3 DNA: TGTGCCAGTAGTCTTACAGGGGCACAAGGCTACACCTTC; CDR3 protein: CASSLTGAQGYTF; clone size: few; D gene: TRBD1; J gene: TRBJ1-2; CDR3 length: 13; V gene: TRBV19
CDR3 DNA: TGTGCCAGCAGTTACTCGGGCCAGCTCTTTAATGAAAAACTGTTTTTT; CDR3 protein: CASSYSGQLFNEKLFF; clone size: NA; D gene: NA; J gene: TRBJ1-4; CDR3 length: 16; V gene: TRBV6-5
CDR3 DNA: TGTGCCAGCAGCCAGGCCGCCAATTCACCCCTCCACTTT; CDR3 protein: CASSQAANSPLHF; clone size: NA; D gene: NA; J gene: TRBJ1-6; CDR3 length: 13; V gene: TRBV4-2
CDR3 DNA: TGTGCCAGCTCACCACGACAGCAAGAGACCCAGTACTTC; CDR3 protein: CASSPRQQETQYF; clone size: NA; D gene: NA; J gene: TRBJ2-5; CDR3 length: 13; V gene: TRBV18
CDR3 DNA: TGTGCCAGCTCACCCAACACAGGGTATGCTAACTATGGCTACACCTTC; CDR3 protein: CASSPNTGYANYGYTF; clone size: NA; D gene: NA; J gene: TRBJ1-2; CDR3 length: 16; V gene: TRBV18
CDR3 DNA: TGTGCCAGCAGTCTAGGGCTAGCGGGGGGGCAAGATACGCAGTATTTT; CDR3 protein: CASSLGLAGGQDTQYF; clone size: NA; D gene: TRBD2; J gene: TRBJ2-3; CDR3 length: 16; V gene: TRBV28
CDR3 DNA: TGTGCCAGCAGCTTGAAAGGGGTAGCTTTCTTT; CDR3 protein: CASSLKGVAFF; clone size: NA; D gene: NA; J gene: TRBJ1-1; CDR3 length: 11; V gene: TRBV6-5
CDR3 DNA: TGCGCCAGCGGAACAGGGAACACCGGGGAGCTGTTTTTT; CDR3 protein: CASGTGNTGELFF; clone size: NA; D gene: NA; J gene: TRBJ2-2; CDR3 length: 13; V gene: TRBV4-1
CDR3 DNA: TGTGCCAGCAGTTACTCGAGACAGCGGGGCGATTCCGGGGAGCTGTTTTTT; CDR3 protein: CASSYSRQRGDSGELFF; clone size: NA; D gene: TRBD2; J gene: TRBJ2-2; CDR3 length: 17; V gene: TRBV6-2/TRBV6-3
CDR3 DNA: TGTGCCAGCAGCGATAGGAGCCTTAGCGGGGGGCCAGACAATGAGCAGTTCTTC; CDR3 protein: CASSDRSLSGGPDNEQFF; clone size: few; D gene: TRBD2; J gene: TRBJ2-1; CDR3 length: 18; V gene: TRBV14
CDR3 DNA: TGCGCCAGCAGCCAATCAGGTGTTAGCAATCAGCCCCAGCATTTT; CDR3 protein: CASSQSGVSNQPQHF; clone size: NA; D gene: NA; J gene: TRBJ1-5; CDR3 length: 15; V gene: TRBV4-1
CDR3 DNA: TGCAGCGTTGAGGAGATGCTAGCCAAAAACATTCAGTACTTC; CDR3 protein: CSVEEMLAKNIQYF; clone size: NA; D gene: NA; J gene: TRBJ2-4; CDR3 length: 14; V gene: TRBV29-1